The clone carrying this T cell receptor beta chain occurred many times. Its target is not known. This sample is drawn from a study of T cells after yellow fever vaccination. TCRdb analysed the 5' RACE reads with MiXCR anew, one entry per CDR3 protein. Among roughly 310,000 distinct CDR3 sequences listed, more than 8.5% were seen once. Looked up from germline, CDR1 is SGHDT and CDR2 is YYEEEE. The germline V and J ends were trimmed by 0 bases and 2 bases, with 8 bases remaining between them. This CDR3 is 14 amino acids long. Study-level findings and limits: A small proportion of clonotypes was detected in both the CD4 and CD8 compartments. Reappearing after the booster were most of the clones from primary vaccination (approximately 96% CD4, approximately 86% CD8). Researchers cautioned that FACS-sorted repertoires could harbor abundant clonotypes contaminating from the bulk population.

The sequenced sample was PBMCs, obtained on the day of the first yellow fever vaccination. The chain uses TRBV5-6 and TRBJ2-5; D ambiguous. This sequence originates from a young man who received the YFV17D yellow fever vaccine. This CDR3 is CASSLGVGQETQYF. The DNA of the CDR3 is TGTGCCAGCAGCTTGGGTGTGGGGCAAGAGACCCAGTACTTC.